The 31 T cell receptor beta chains below all came from one sample that was sequenced in a study of OX40 agonist ivuxolimab in advanced cancers. Sequencing used immunoSEQ multiplex PCR; TCRdb keeps in-frame clones, though not all of them. The table records fewer than 75,000 clones, around 90% of them present only once. This sample comprised CD4+ or CD8+ T cells sorted from blood, obtained in a trial of the OX40 agonist ivuxolimab. The receptors shown here come from an adult with an advanced solid tumor such as melanoma, head and neck, liver or kidney cancer.

The gene calls are TRBV11-3 and TRBJ1-1; 8 positions match TRBD1. The CDR3 loop spans 14 amino acids. V was clipped by 5 bases and J by 1 base; unmatched bases: 3. Germline assignment: CDR1 SGHNT and CDR2 YENEEA. The CDR3 bases are TGTGCCAGCAGCCCAGGACAGGGGAACACTGAAGCTTTCTTT. Residues: CASSPGQGNTEAFF.

This clone has a handful of counts. The chain carries TRBV7-2 and TRBJ2-3, with 8 bases lining up with TRBD2. The V gene end was trimmed by 3 bases and the J gene end by 1 base; junction bases not matched to a gene: 3. There are 15 residues in the CDR3. Germline V gene lookup returns CDR1 SGHTA and CDR2 FQGNSA. The CDR3 DNA follows: TGTGCCAGCAGCTTTAGCGGGACCCGCACAGATACGCAGTATTTT. Translating it yields CASSFSGTRTDTQYF.

This rearrangement joins TRBV18 to TRBJ2-7; TRBD1 is a possible D gene (5 bases). The CDR3 spans 16 residues. Germline V gene sequence: CDR1 KGHSH, CDR2 LQKENI. V dropped 6 bases and J dropped 2 bases, with 20 bases sitting between them. The CDR3 is CASSTTDSSMPYEQYF. CDR3 DNA sequence: TGTGCCAGCTCGACGACTGACAGCTCAATGCCCTACGAGCAGTACTTC.

The CDR3 loop is CASSRGQQETQYF. In DNA, the CDR3 is TGTGCCAGCAGCCGCGGACAGCAAGAGACCCAGTACTTC. This chain joins TRBV7-3 and TRBJ2-5; D perhaps matches TRBD1 (6 bases). Between the trimmed V and J ends, which lost 5 bases and 2 bases, there was a span of 9 bases. This CDR3 is 13 amino acids long. CDR1 and CDR2 (germline): SGHTA, FQGTGA.

This clone was counted between two and nine times. The chain is built from TRBV7-3 and TRBJ2-3; D gene uncertain. Germline V lookup: CDR1 SGHTA, CDR2 FQGTGA. V was trimmed by 1 base and J by 4 bases, leaving 6 bases between them. The CDR3 is made up of 13 amino acids. The CDR3 here is CASSLSRADTQYF. Here the CDR3 DNA reads TGTGCCAGCAGCTTAAGTCGGGCAGATACGCAGTATTTT.

The rearrangement links TRBV5-1 to TRBJ1-5; D possibly corresponds to TRBD1 (6 bases). Germline CDR1 is SGHRS and CDR2 is YFSETQ. V shed 4 bases and J shed 2 bases, with 10 bases lying between them. The CDR3 covers 14 residues. CDR3 in amino acids: CASSQQGGNQPQHF. CDR3 nucleotides: TGCGCCAGCAGCCAACAGGGCGGCAATCAGCCCCAGCATTTT. Full variable domain (outside the CDR3, taken from reference TRBV5-1 and TRBJ1-5): KAGVTQTPRYLIKTRGQQVTLSCSPISGHRSVSWYQQTPGQGLQFLFEYFSETQRNKGNFPGRFSGRQFSNSRSEMNVSTLELGDSALYLCASSQQGGNQPQHFGDGTRLSIL.

V usage is TRBV11-3 and J usage is TRBJ2-1; 9 nucleotides agree with TRBD2. The CDR3 is made up of 14 amino acids. The junction had 4 bases not matched to a gene; V was cut back by 5 bases and J by 5 bases. CDR1 is SGHNT and CDR2 is YENEEA in the germline V gene. The chain's CDR3 is CASSPTSGHNEQFF. The DNA of the CDR3 is TGTGCCAGCAGCCCGACTAGCGGCCACAATGAGCAGTTCTTC.

The chain is built from TRBV28 and TRBJ2-1; D unclear. The CDR3 has 12 residues. Germline lookup yields CDR1 MDHEN and CDR2 SYDVKM. Trimming removed 6 bases at V and 14 bases at J, with 17 bases between. The CDR3 DNA sequence: TGTGCCAGCAGCCCCTTACCCCAGCAGGAGTTCTTC. It specifies CASSPLPQQEFF.

The rearrangement uses TRBV7-9 and TRBJ2-6; D remains unclear. Looked up from germline, CDR1 is SEHNR and CDR2 is FQNEAQ (reference sequence). With 5 bases removed from V and 1 base from J, the gap between germline ends came to 21 bases. This CDR3 spans 19 amino acids. DNA for the CDR3: TGTGCCAGCAGCCGGGCCGTTGGCACCAGCCAATCTGGGGCCAACGTCCTGACTTTC. Translating gives CASSRAVGTSQSGANVLTF.

The gene calls are TRBV11-3 and TRBJ1-2, with TRBD1 as a possible D gene (6 bases). The CDR3 is 16 residues long. Germline V CDR1 and CDR2: SGHNT, YENEEA. Trimming pared 3 bases from V and 2 bases from J, leaving 16 bases between. The DNA for the CDR3 is TGTGCCAGCAGCTTCGATAGGGGGAGCATGAACTATGGCTACACCTTC. Translation gives CASSFDRGSMNYGYTF.

V and J are TRBV28 and TRBJ2-1; weak D call: TRBD2 (7 bases). The V end lost 5 bases, the J end lost 14 bases, and 13 bases lay between the germline ends. CDR3 size: 11 residues. Germline V gene data show CDR1 as MDHEN and CDR2 as SYDVKM. Written as DNA, the CDR3 is TGTGCCAGCAGTACGATAGGGGGGGAGTTCTTC. Its protein product is CASSTIGGEFF. The whole variable domain, filled in from reference TRBV28 and TRBJ2-1, reads DVKVTQSSRYLVKRTGEKVFLECVQDMDHENMFWYRQDPGLGLRLIYFSYDVKMKEKGDIPEGYSVSREKKERFSLILESASTNQTSMYLCASSTIGGEFFGPGTRLTVL.

The gene calls are TRBV21-1 and TRBJ2-6; the D segment call TRBD1 is taken from the table without a DNA check. TRBV21-1 is flagged as a pseudogene. The CDR3 sequence is 16 residues long. The CDR3 spells CARQQGDTPGANVLTF. The CDR3, as DNA: TGTGCCAGACAACAGGGAGATACCCCTGGGGCCAACGTCCTGACTTTC.

The chain recombines TRBV6-1 with TRBJ2-6; D not resolved. V was trimmed by 5 bases and J by 2 bases, leaving 10 bases between them. Looked up from germline, CDR1 is MNHNS and CDR2 is SASEGT. This CDR3 contains 15 residues. The chain's CDR3 is CASSFQAAGANVLTF. In DNA, the CDR3 is TGTGCCAGCAGTTTCCAGGCGGCTGGGGCCAACGTCCTGACTTTC.

V usage is TRBV6-5 and J usage is TRBJ2-7, with D unresolved. CDR1 is MNHEY and CDR2 is SVGAGI in the germline V gene. This CDR3 has 14 amino acids. V dropped 10 bases and J dropped 0 bases, with 16 bases sitting between them. The CDR3 here is CATAVSDLSYEQYF. In DNA, the CDR3 is TGTGCCACAGCAGTATCGGACCTCTCCTACGAGCAGTACTTC.

The V gene is TRBV27, the J gene TRBJ1-1; 8 bases line up with TRBD1. Germline-derived CDR1 and CDR2 are MNHEY and SMNVEV (reference sequence). V shed 3 bases and J 1 base; nucleotides not matched to a gene: 4. This CDR3 has 15 residues. The CDR3 is CASSFPDRANTEAFF. Written as DNA, the CDR3 is TGTGCCAGCAGTTTCCCGGACAGGGCGAACACTGAAGCTTTCTTT.

V and J are TRBV10-2 and TRBJ1-2; weak D call: TRBD1 (6 bases). Germline lookup yields CDR1 WSHSY and CDR2 SAAADI. V lost 5 bases and J lost 6, with 10 bases in between. The CDR3 is made up of 12 amino acids. The CDR3 sequence: CASSQQGHGYTF. The CDR3 coding sequence is TGCGCCAGCAGTCAGCAGGGGCATGGCTACACCTTC.

The J gene is TRBJ1-1, the V gene TRBV6-5; D not certain. Between the trimmed V and J ends, which lost 1 base and 2 bases, there was a span of 5 bases. CDR1 and CDR2 (germline): MNHEY, SVGAGI. The CDR3 is made up of 13 amino acids. The CDR3 DNA reads as TGTGCCAGCAGTTACTTGAGAAACACTGAAGCTTTCTTT. Residues: CASSYLRNTEAFF.

This chain links TRBV5-1 with TRBJ2-1; D remains ambiguous. V lost 4 bases and J lost 2, with 19 bases in between. The CDR3 spans 17 residues. Germline V gives CDR1 SGHRS, CDR2 YFSETQ. CDR3 protein: CASSPNTPLGTYNEQFF. CDR3 coding DNA: TGCGCCAGCAGCCCAAACACCCCCCTCGGAACCTACAATGAGCAGTTCTTC. The entire variable domain, with the rest obtained from reference TRBV5-1 and TRBJ2-1, is as follows: KAGVTQTPRYLIKTRGQQVTLSCSPISGHRSVSWYQQTPGQGLQFLFEYFSETQRNKGNFPGRFSGRQFSNSRSEMNVSTLELGDSALYLCASSPNTPLGTYNEQFFGPGTRLTVL.

The chain couples TRBV13 to TRBJ1-3; TRBD1 matches 7 bases. Germline-derived CDR1 and CDR2 are PRHDT and FYEKMQ (reference sequence). CDR3 length equals 20 residues. The V and J ends lost 1 base and 0 bases, in that order; junction bases with no gene match: 15. In DNA form, the CDR3 reads TGTGCCAGCAGCTTAGACCCGGGACAGAAAGAAACCTACTCTGGAAACACCATATATTTT. This sequence encodes CASSLDPGQKETYSGNTIYF.

The chain is built from TRBV6-5 and TRBJ2-2; weak D call: TRBD2 (6 bases). The CDR3 extends over 15 amino acids. Germline CDR1 is MNHEY and CDR2 is SVGAGI. Trimming cost V 6 bases and J 1 base, with 12 bases left between them. The CDR3 region has the DNA TGTGCCAGCAGGCGGGGACTTATGAACACCGGGGAGCTGTTTTTT. Translating gives CASRRGLMNTGELFF.

This rearrangement joins TRBV20-1 to TRBJ2-3, with a weak D call TRBD2 (5 bases). The germline V and J ends were trimmed by 6 bases and 6 bases, with 10 bases remaining between them. The CDR3 length is 11 residues. The germline V gene encodes CDR1 DFQATT and CDR2 SNEGSKA (reference sequence). CDR3 sequence: CSAWTRDTQYF. The CDR3 DNA sequence: TGCAGTGCCTGGACTCGGGATACGCAGTATTTT.

This chain uses TRBV19 with TRBJ2-1, with a tentative D call TRBD2 (6 bases). With 4 bases removed from V and 9 bases from J, the gap between germline ends came to 13 bases. In germline, CDR1 is LNHDA, CDR2 SQIVND (reference sequence). The CDR3 runs to 13 residues. CDR3 bases: TGTGCCAGTAGTAACGGGCGGGAAAGTGAGCAGTTCTTC. This translates into CASSNGRESEQFF.

This rearrangement joins TRBV4-2 to TRBJ2-3, with 9 nucleotides matching TRBD2. The CDR3 runs 18 residues. With V trimmed by 1 base and J by 3 bases, 11 bases remained unmatched. The germline CDR1 and CDR2 sequences are LGHNA and YNFKEQ. The chain's CDR3 is CASSQAGSPSGVTDTQYF. CDR3 in DNA: TGTGCCAGCAGCCAAGCGGGGTCCCCTAGCGGGGTTACAGATACGCAGTATTTT.

The chain carries TRBV20-1 and TRBJ1-2; unclear D gene. The germline gives CDR1 DFQATT, CDR2 SNEGSKA (reference sequence). The V end lost 5 bases, the J end lost 8 bases, and 6 bases lay between the germline ends. The CDR3 is 9 residues long. This CDR3 reads CSAGRGYTF. Here the CDR3 DNA reads TGCAGTGCTGGTCGCGGCTACACCTTC.

The genes are TRBV10-3 and TRBJ1-4, with a tentative D call TRBD1 (6 bases). The V end lost 4 bases, the J end lost 4 bases, and 7 bases lay between the germline ends. Germline-derived CDR1 and CDR2 are ENHRY and SYGVKD. The CDR3 is made up of 13 amino acids. CDR3 coding DNA: TGTGCCATCAGTGGACAGGTTAATGAAAAACTGTTTTTT. Encoded protein: CAISGQVNEKLFF.

J is TRBJ2-3 and V is TRBV18; 9 positions match TRBD2. J gave up 0 bases and V 5 bases, and 6 bases lay outside the gene matches. Germline V CDR1 and CDR2: KGHSH, LQKENI. The CDR3 sequence is 16 residues long. The CDR3 loop reads CASSSLAGASTDTQYF. DNA for the CDR3: TGTGCCAGCTCATCCTTAGCGGGAGCTAGCACAGATACGCAGTATTTT.

The sample holds one count of this clone. This rearrangement joins TRBV7-9 to TRBJ2-2; no definite D call. The CDR3 has 13 residues. V lost 3 bases and J lost 5, with 7 bases in between. Germline CDR1 and CDR2: SEHNR and FQNEAQ (reference sequence). CDR3 sequence (DNA): TGTGCCAGCAGCTTGCCGGATACCGGGGAGCTGTTTTTT. Residues: CASSLPDTGELFF.

The chain carries TRBV6-6 and TRBJ2-1, with D uncertain. The V and J ends lost 6 bases and 6 bases respectively, with 12 bases between them. Germline-derived CDR1 and CDR2 are MNHNY and SVGAGI (reference sequence). The CDR3 runs 13 residues. Written as DNA, the CDR3 is TGTGCCAGCAGACCCATCCCGGGCAATGAGCAGTTCTTC. Amino acids: CASRPIPGNEQFF.

The chain is built from TRBV6-6 and TRBJ2-3; tentative D call: TRBD1 (5 bases). V was pared by 2 bases and J by 1 base, with 10 bases between. This CDR3 has 15 amino acids. The V gene's germline CDR1 is MNHNY and CDR2 SVGAGI (reference sequence). CDR3 DNA: TGTGCCAGCAGTTACCCAGGGTCGGGCACAGATACGCAGTATTTT. Protein product: CASSYPGSGTDTQYF.

CDR3 nucleotides: TGTGCCAGCACCCGGGACAAATACACCATATATTTT. Its protein product is CASTRDKYTIYF. The rearrangement uses TRBV6-1 and TRBJ1-3, with D perhaps matching TRBD1 (6 bases). Germline V lookup: CDR1 MNHNS, CDR2 SASEGT. V lost 7 bases to trimming and J lost 8 bases, with 12 bases between them. The CDR3 length is 12 residues.

The J gene is TRBJ2-1, the V gene TRBV7-3, with 12 bases fitting TRBD2. This CDR3 is 13 amino acids long. The V segment lost 9 bases and the J segment 9 bases; nucleotides outside the gene matches: 6. Germline CDR1 and CDR2: SGHTA and FQGTGA. CDR3 amino acids: CARRTSGVIEQFF. CDR3 nucleotides: TGTGCCAGACGGACTAGCGGGGTGATTGAGCAGTTCTTC.